The table lists the clone carrying this TCR beta chain with a few counts. Its antigen is not known. Every donor provided one heparinised blood draw, which averaged about 120 mL. This record comes from a study of beta chain features in type 1 diabetes. General observations from the study: Researchers reported that naive, central memory and Treg TCRB repertoires appeared more similar in patients than in healthy donors. Diminished insertions and augmented deletions at VDJ junctions characterized type 1 diabetes patients.

The entirety of the isolated RNA underwent reverse transcription, so expressed TCRB transcripts were sequenced. TCRdb's copy holds only in-frame clones and misses some; the assay was immunoSEQ multiplex PCR. The table records about 350,000 clones, 20% of them present only once. V lost 5 bases, J lost 4 bases, and 5 bases stayed unmatched. The CDR3 has 15 amino acids. CDR1 and CDR2 from the germline V gene are SEHNR and FQNEAQ (reference sequence). The TCR sequence derives from a woman aged 18-30 years in good health. Sequencing was performed on naive CD4+ T cells from blood. The rearrangement uses TRBV7-9 and TRBJ2-3, with TRBD2 identical over 11 bases. CDR3 in DNA: TGTGCCAGCAGCACCGGACTAGCGGGCGCAGATACGCAGTATTTT. Its protein is CASSTGLAGADTQYF.